The 24 T cell receptor beta chains in this list originate from one sample, sequenced in a study of blood T cells in healthy people across ages. It was with a sample-barcoded 5' primer and a J-beta primer mix that a second PCR of roughly 7 to 12 cycles was run. TCRdb processed the 5' RACE reads anew with MiXCR; each CDR3 protein has one entry. The data hold 700,000 to 800,000 distinct CDR3 sequences, with around 46% observed a single time. Sequenced input: blood. Receptor source: a woman aged 55-69 years in good health.

The rearrangement joins TRBV20-1 to TRBJ1-1; the D gene is possibly TRBD1 (6 bases). V lost 1 base and J lost 4, with 13 bases in between. CDR1 is DFQATT and CDR2 is SNEGSKA in the germline V gene (reference sequence). The length of the CDR3 is 14 residues. The CDR3 loop is CSARGDIGRTEAFF. CDR3 coding DNA: TGCAGTGCTAGAGGGGACATTGGACGCACTGAAGCTTTCTTT.

This clonotype was found a few times. This chain uses TRBV7-9 with TRBJ2-4, with 10 bases aligning to TRBD2. From germline, CDR1 is SEHNR and CDR2 FQNEAQ (reference sequence). The CDR3 contains 18 residues. Unmatched junction bases numbered 11, after V lost 5 bases and J lost 1 base. The CDR3, as DNA: TGTGCCAGCAGCGAACGGCCGGGACTAGCGATGGCCAAAAACATTCAGTACTTC. It translates to CASSERPGLAMAKNIQYF.

This clonotype was observed a few times. V is TRBV7-2 and J is TRBJ2-7; maybe TRBD1 (5 bases). From germline, CDR1 is SGHTA and CDR2 FQGNSA. Trimming left V 6 bases short and J 3 bases short, with 15 bases between. This CDR3 is 14 amino acids long. CDR3 protein: CASSYGLGDYEQYF. CDR3 DNA: TGTGCCAGCAGTTATGGGCTAGGGGACTACGAGCAGTACTTC.

The rearrangement uses TRBV25-1 and TRBJ2-2, with unresolved D. Germline-derived CDR1 and CDR2 are MGHDK and SYGVNS. CDR3 length equals 15 residues. With 3 bases removed from V and 0 bases from J, the gap between germline ends came to 8 bases. This chain's CDR3 is CASSDAGPNTGELFF. The DNA of the CDR3 is TGTGCCAGCAGTGACGCAGGCCCGAACACCGGGGAGCTGTTTTTT.

This chain joins TRBV9 and TRBJ2-1, with D hard to call. In germline, CDR1 is SGDLS, CDR2 YYNGEE. This CDR3 has 14 residues. Trimming took 1 base from V and 7 from J, leaving 12 bases between them. DNA of the CDR3: TGTGCCAGCAGCGTAAGCCTTGCCGATAATGAGCAGTTCTTC. Its translation: CASSVSLADNEQFF.

This clonotype occurred a few times. The chain has TRBV20-1 and TRBJ1-5; D is undetermined. This CDR3 has 14 amino acids. Germline V gene lookup returns CDR1 DFQATT and CDR2 SNEGSKA (reference sequence). Trimming took off 6 bases at V and 0 bases at J, with 12 bases between the two ends. CDR3 sequence reads: CSAWTVNSNQPQHF. DNA for the CDR3: TGCAGTGCGTGGACGGTCAATAGCAATCAGCCCCAGCATTTT.

CDR3 sequence: CASSRGGGYSHQETQYF. CDR3 nucleotides: TGTGCCAGCAGTCGTGGAGGGGGTTACAGTCACCAAGAGACCCAGTACTTC. The chain links TRBV6-1 to TRBJ2-5; tentatively, D is TRBD1 or TRBD2 (6 bases each). Trimming cost V 5 bases and J 0 bases, with 19 bases left between them. The germline CDR1 and CDR2 sequences are MNHNS and SASEGT. CDR3 length: 17 amino acids.

This clonotype was observed a few times. This rearrangement joins TRBV7-2 to TRBJ2-5; 11 nucleotides match TRBD2. Germline CDR1 and CDR2: SGHTA and FQGNSA. The CDR3 is made up of 16 amino acids. Unmatched junction bases numbered 4, after V lost 3 bases and J lost 1 base. The CDR3: CASSFLGLAVQETQYF. The CDR3 DNA reads as TGTGCCAGCAGCTTTTTGGGACTAGCGGTCCAAGAGACCCAGTACTTC.

This clonotype was picked up a small number of times. The rearrangement uses TRBV27 and TRBJ1-1, with 7 bases fitting TRBD1. Germline CDR1 is MNHEY and CDR2 is SMNVEV (reference sequence). J lost 3 bases, V lost 6 bases, and 10 bases had no gene match. This CDR3 has 15 amino acids. The CDR3, as DNA: TGTGCCAGCAGAAAGGGCAGGGGGGGGCACACTGAAGCTTTCTTT. It codes for CASRKGRGGHTEAFF.

On this clonotype: This may come from a read error, since a much larger clone is one base off. The chain links TRBV29-1 to TRBJ2-5; no definite D call. The germline gives CDR1 SQVTM, CDR2 ANQGSEA. The CDR3 covers 11 residues. The CDR3 reads CSGSRQGTQYF. The CDR3 DNA sequence: TGCAGCGGCTCGAGACAAGGGACCCAGTACTTC.

The chain employs TRBV20-1 and TRBJ2-3; no clear D. Trimming left V 7 bases short and J 0 bases short, with 14 bases between. Looked up from germline, CDR1 is DFQATT and CDR2 is SNEGSKA (reference sequence). This CDR3 has 14 residues. The CDR3 DNA reads as TGCAGTGGGTGGGCGGAATTTAGCACAGATACGCAGTATTTT. Amino acid sequence: CSGWAEFSTDTQYF.

This clonotype was picked up a small number of times. The chain uses TRBV6-1 and TRBJ2-1, with TRBD2 as a possible D gene (5 bases). Trimming took 2 bases from V and 7 from J, leaving 6 bases between them. The CDR3 length is 12 residues. The germline CDR1 and CDR2 sequences are MNHNS and SASEGT. CDR3 in amino acids: CASSERGNEQFF. The CDR3 DNA sequence: TGTGCCAGCAGTGAAAGAGGGAATGAGCAGTTCTTC.

Details on this clonotype: A much larger clone lies a single base off, so this may be a read error. The rearrangement joins TRBV29-1 to TRBJ2-1; D could derive from TRBD1 or TRBD2 (7 bases each). Trimming cost V 7 bases and J 8 bases, with 18 bases left between them. Germline CDR1 SQVTM, CDR2 ANQGSEA. This CDR3 contains 13 residues. CDR3 residues: CSARGGLVDEQFF. The CDR3 coding sequence is TGCAGCGCCAGGGGGGGGCTCGTCGATGAGCAGTTCTTC.

The CDR3 nucleotides read TGTGCCAGCAGCCGGACTAGCGGGAGTTCTAATGAGCAGTACTTC. Translated: CASSRTSGSSNEQYF. The chain is built from TRBV6-2 or TRBV6-3 and TRBJ2-7; 13 nucleotides align to TRBD2. This CDR3 has 15 amino acids. Germline CDR1 is MNHEY and CDR2 is SVGEGT. With V trimmed by 6 bases and J by 7 bases, 9 bases remained unmatched.

The chain uses TRBV5-1 and TRBJ2-5; D gene ambiguous. This CDR3 has 14 amino acids. V lost 6 bases and J lost 4, with 16 bases in between. Looked up from germline, CDR1 is SGHRS and CDR2 is YFSETQ. In DNA form, the CDR3 reads TGCGCCAGCACCCCCTTTGGAGTAGGAGAGACCCAGTACTTC. Translation gives CASTPFGVGETQYF.

The chain employs TRBV20-1 and TRBJ2-5, with 8 bases lining up with TRBD1. In germline, CDR1 is DFQATT, CDR2 SNEGSKA (reference sequence). V gave up 5 bases and J gave up 2 bases; unmatched junction bases: 7. The CDR3 has 14 residues. Here the CDR3 reads CSAPDRGTQETQYF. CDR3 in DNA: TGCAGTGCTCCTGACAGGGGAACTCAAGAGACCCAGTACTTC.

This clonotype has only a few counts. The chain joins TRBV21-1 to TRBJ2-3. TRBV21-1 is annotated as a pseudogene. This CDR3 is 14 amino acids long. CDR3 amino acids: CASSKGRSTDTQYF. The CDR3 nucleotides are TGTGCCAGCAGCAAAGGTCGTAGCACAGATACGCAGTATTTT.

The CDR3 nucleotides read TGCAGTGCTCCCCGGGGGGGCGTGCGGGAAAAACTGTTTTTT. Its translation is CSAPRGGVREKLFF. The gene calls are TRBV20-1 and TRBJ1-4; D might be TRBD1 (6 bases). The CDR3 covers 14 residues. CDR1 and CDR2 (germline): DFQATT, SNEGSKA (reference sequence). Trimming took off 5 bases at V and 8 bases at J, with 18 bases between the two ends.

The rearrangement links TRBV29-1 to TRBJ2-7; D remains unclear. Germline V gives CDR1 SQVTM, CDR2 ANQGSEA. The CDR3 has 13 amino acids. V gave up 4 bases and J gave up 0 bases, with 10 bases separating them. CDR3 sequence reads: CSVVGSGSYEQYF. CDR3 DNA sequence: TGCAGCGTTGTAGGGTCTGGCTCCTACGAGCAGTACTTC.

The J gene is TRBJ2-4, the V gene TRBV7-9; D may be TRBD2 (5 bases). Gene TRBJ2-7 matches the end of the DNA better, so the J call may be wrong. Germline V CDR1 and CDR2: SEHNR, FQNEAQ (reference sequence). The CDR3 totals 17 residues. In nucleotides, the CDR3 is TGTGCCAGCAGCTTATCTTGCGGGTTCCAGAAACTCAACGAGCAGTACTTC. As protein: CASSLSCGFQKLNEQYF.

A few counts support this clonotype. This rearrangement joins TRBV10-3 to TRBJ2-5; D might be TRBD1 or TRBD2, each matching 6 bases. Germline V gene data show CDR1 as ENHRY and CDR2 as SYGVKD. CDR3 length: 17 amino acids. Trimming took off 0 bases at V and 11 bases at J, with 25 bases between the two ends. The CDR3 nucleotides read TGTGCCATCAGTGAGTCGAGACCGGGGCAGGAAAGGGGGGAGCAGTACTTC. Translation: CAISESRPGQERGEQYF.

This chain uses TRBV10-3 with TRBJ2-1; TRBD2 matches at 12 bases. The germline gives CDR1 ENHRY, CDR2 SYGVKD. The CDR3 covers 15 residues. J was trimmed by 4 bases and V by 2 bases; bases with no gene match: 0. The CDR3 coding sequence is TGTGCCATCAGTGAGCTAGCGGGGGGGTACAATGAGCAGTTCTTC. Its translation is CAISELAGGYNEQFF.

This chain uses TRBV11-3 with TRBJ2-2; possibly TRBD2 for D (6 bases). Germline V gene data show CDR1 as SGHNT and CDR2 as YENEEA. CDR3 length: 15 residues. Trimming pared 1 base from V and 3 bases from J, leaving 9 bases between. CDR3 bases: TGTGCCAGCAGCTTAGCGGGAGTGGACACCGGGGAGCTGTTTTTT. This codes for CASSLAGVDTGELFF.

This clonotype has more than one count but fewer than ten. This chain links TRBV4-2 with TRBJ2-1; 13 bases map to TRBD2. This CDR3 is built from 18 residues. Germline assignment: CDR1 LGHNA and CDR2 YNFKEQ. Trimming removed 0 bases from V and 5 bases from J; junction bases left unmatched: 7. The CDR3 coding sequence is TGTGCCAGCAGCCAAGACCCTCCAGGACTAGCGGGAGACAATGAGCAGTTCTTC. Its translation is CASSQDPPGLAGDNEQFF.